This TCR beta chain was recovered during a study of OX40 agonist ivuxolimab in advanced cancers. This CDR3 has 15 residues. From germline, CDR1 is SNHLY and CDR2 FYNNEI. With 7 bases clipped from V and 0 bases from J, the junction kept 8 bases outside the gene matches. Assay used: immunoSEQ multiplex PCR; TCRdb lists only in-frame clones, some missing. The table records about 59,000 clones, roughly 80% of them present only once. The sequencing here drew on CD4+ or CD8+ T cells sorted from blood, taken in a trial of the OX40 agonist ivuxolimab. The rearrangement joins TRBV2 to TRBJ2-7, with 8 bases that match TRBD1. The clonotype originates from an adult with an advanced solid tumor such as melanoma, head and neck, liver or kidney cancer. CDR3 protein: CASTPDRASSYEQYF. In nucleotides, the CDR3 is TGTGCCAGCACCCCGGACAGGGCGAGCTCCTACGAGCAGTACTTC. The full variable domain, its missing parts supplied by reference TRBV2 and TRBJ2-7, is EPEVTQTPSHQVTQMGQEVILRCVPISNHLYFYWYRQILGQKVEFLVSFYNNEISEKSEIFDDQFSVERPDGSNFTLKIRSTKLEDSAMYFCASTPDRASSYEQYFGPGTRLTVT.